This T cell receptor (beta chain) was found in a study of T cell repertoires in cytomegalovirus infection. About the study: CMV epitopes that were recently identified and HLA-C-restricted were used alongside well-studied HLA-B-restricted ones. Based on public TCR beta signatures, there were indications of CMV infection and of a matching HLA type. Study-level findings and limits: The response measured ex vivo was dominated by TCR beta clonotypes (HLA-C-restricted and CMV-specific).

This clonotype was detected a few times. Its target is not known. The germline V gene has CDR1 SEHNR and CDR2 FQNEAQ (reference sequence). This CDR3 has 21 residues. Trimming removed 5 bases from V and 0 bases from J; junction bases left unmatched: 20. TCRdb called the reads again in MiXCR, with one record for every CDR3 protein. This sample has around 710,000 distinct CDR3 sequences, with under 35% found just once. The chain combines TRBV7-9 with TRBJ2-3; TRBD2 matches at 10 bases. Sequenced here: cultured CD8+ T cells from PBMCs, sampled from culture after CMV antigen stimulation. The sequence was obtained from a human donor in good health (CMV status not recorded). Some clones in this sample may be carry-over from other donors' samples. The CDR3 DNA reads as TGTGCCAGCAGCCACACACTTGCCGGAGCGGGGGGGCCGGAGAGCACAGATACGCAGTATTTT. It translates to CASSHTLAGAGGPESTDTQYF. The complete variable domain, with remaining parts taken from reference TRBV7-9 and TRBJ2-3, reads DTGVSQNPRHKITKRGQNVTFRCDPISEHNRLYWYRQTLGQGPEFLTYFQNEAQLEKSRLLSDRFSAERPKGSFSTLEIQRTEQGDSAMYLCASSHTLAGAGGPESTDTQYFGPGTRLTVL.